This record looks at one T cell receptor (beta chain) sequence and its context. No antigen is known for it. Combining a sample-barcoded 5' primer with a J-beta primer mix, a second PCR ran for roughly 6 to 11 cycles. TCRdb re-called the 5' RACE reads through MiXCR, storing one row per CDR3 protein. The data show hundreds of thousands of distinct CDR3 sequences, roughly three fifths seen once. This record comes from a study of blood T cells in healthy people across ages. Regarding the study as a whole: Roughly linear declines in TCR beta diversity per million T cells occurred with age.

Those donating, healthy Caucasian individuals from Russia, were aged roughly 6 to 90. Drawn from each donor were roughly 10 milliliters of peripheral blood. Per sample, extraction of total RNA gave at least 5.5 micrograms in every case. With 6 bases removed from V and 6 bases from J, the gap between germline ends came to 20 bases. The CDR3 spans 15 residues. The chain employs TRBV12-3 or TRBV12-4 and TRBJ1-1, with D perhaps TRBD1 (6 bases). The TCR was taken from a man aged 60 to 69 in good health. Sequences were obtained from blood. CDR3 in amino acids: CASREKGGVVAEAFF. DNA of the CDR3: TGTGCCAGCAGGGAAAAGGGGGGGGTAGTGGCTGAAGCTTTCTTT.